The text below deals with one T cell receptor beta chain. Germline loops: CDR1 MNHEY, CDR2 SVGAGI. This CDR3 region has 15 residues. The V and J ends lost 5 bases and 4 bases respectively, with 17 bases between them. The healthy adult donors were HIV-negative and reported no recent acute infections or vaccinations. Sequenced by immunoSEQ multiplex PCR; TCRdb stores in-frame clones only, minus some. This sample yields millions of clones, of which about 92% are seen a single time; over 0.12% belongs to the top ten. The data stem from a study of shared clonotypes between healthy human individuals. The source of this sequence is a man younger than 35 in good health. What was sequenced was naive CD4+ T cells sorted from blood. The subset: CD45RA+ positively selected. This chain connects TRBV6-5 to TRBJ1-1; D unclear. CDR3: CASSRGRTGGTEAFF. In nucleotides, the CDR3 is TGTGCCAGCAGTCGAGGACGCACGGGAGGCACTGAAGCTTTCTTT.